This section outlines one T cell receptor beta chain sequence together with its context. These data belong to a study of blood T cell repertoires in COVID-19. Whole-study context: Italy, Spain and the United States were the sources of the convalescent and acute COVID-19 samples. T cells, B-cell-depleted T cells, or PBMCs provided the cDNA or gDNA that served as material.

Original methodology: Researchers report that nucleated cell counts were estimated from reference gene primer amplification. Method: immunoSEQ multiplex PCR; TCRdb's copy keeps in-frame clones and lacks some. V and J calls and clone size follow that table, whereas D and trimming were derived from the DNA. Here the sample spans some 33,000 clones, 87% being singletons. Germline lookup yields CDR1 SGHAT and CDR2 FQNNGV. Trimming removed 0 bases at V and 5 bases at J, with 17 bases between. The length of the CDR3 is 17 residues. The sequenced material came from peripheral blood. The source of this sequence is a man aged 60 to 75 with acute or convalescent COVID-19. The chain couples TRBV11-2 to TRBJ2-1, with D tentatively TRBD1 (5 bases). Written as DNA, the CDR3 is TGTGCCAGCAGCTTAGATTGGACACCTCATCTCAACAATGAGCAGTTCTTC. Translation gives CASSLDWTPHLNNEQFF.